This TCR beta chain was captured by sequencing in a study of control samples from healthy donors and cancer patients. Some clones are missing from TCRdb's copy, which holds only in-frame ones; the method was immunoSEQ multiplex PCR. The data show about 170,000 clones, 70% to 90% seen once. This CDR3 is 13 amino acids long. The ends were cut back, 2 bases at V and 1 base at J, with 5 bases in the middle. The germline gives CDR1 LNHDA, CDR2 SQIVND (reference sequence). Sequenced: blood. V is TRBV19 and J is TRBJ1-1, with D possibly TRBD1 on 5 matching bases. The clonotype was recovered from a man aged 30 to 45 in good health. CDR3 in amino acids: CASSIQGNTEAFF. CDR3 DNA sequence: TGTGCCAGTAGTATACAGGGGAACACTGAAGCTTTCTTT.